This T cell receptor (beta chain) was captured in a study of shared clonotypes between healthy human individuals. The study, taken as a whole, reports: Larger estimated richness was generally recorded for naive subsets relative to memory subsets. In a few donors, roughly 5.2% of naive CD4 clonotypes appeared in common.

Here immunoSEQ multiplex PCR was the method, and the copy in TCRdb shows in-frame clones only, minus some. The data show 550,000 to 650,000 clones, about 95% seen once. Naive CD8 isolation took CD45RO-negative cells positively selected for CCR7 and excluded terminally differentiated effector memory CD45RA+ cells. In regard to this clone: What it recognizes is unknown.

This CDR3 region has 21 residues. CDR1 is LNHDA and CDR2 is SQIVND in the germline V gene (reference sequence). After removal of 0 bases from V and 3 bases from J, the junction contained 20 bases not matched to a gene. The chain joins TRBV19 to TRBJ1-1, with 9 nucleotides matching TRBD1. The sample taken for sequencing was naive CD8+ T cells sorted from blood. The receptor was isolated from a woman in her twenties or thirties in good health. The CDR3 here is CASSIDLLVVGQGHRDTEAFF. CDR3 DNA sequence: TGTGCCAGTAGTATAGATCTCTTAGTTGTGGGACAGGGACATCGGGACACTGAAGCTTTCTTT.